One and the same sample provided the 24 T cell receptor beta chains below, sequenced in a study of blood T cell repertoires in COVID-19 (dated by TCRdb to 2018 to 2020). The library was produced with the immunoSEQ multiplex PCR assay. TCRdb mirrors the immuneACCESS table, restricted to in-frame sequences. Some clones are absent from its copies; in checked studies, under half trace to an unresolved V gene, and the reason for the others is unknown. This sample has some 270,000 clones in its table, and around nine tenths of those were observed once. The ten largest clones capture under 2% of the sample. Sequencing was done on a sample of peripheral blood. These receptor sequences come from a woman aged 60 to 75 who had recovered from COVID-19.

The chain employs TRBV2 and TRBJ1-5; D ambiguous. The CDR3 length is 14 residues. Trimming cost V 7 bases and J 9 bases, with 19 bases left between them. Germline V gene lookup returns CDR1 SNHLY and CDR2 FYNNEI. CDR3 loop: CASTPGLASRPQHF. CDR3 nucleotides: TGTGCCAGCACCCCGGGTCTGGCTTCGCGGCCCCAGCATTTT.

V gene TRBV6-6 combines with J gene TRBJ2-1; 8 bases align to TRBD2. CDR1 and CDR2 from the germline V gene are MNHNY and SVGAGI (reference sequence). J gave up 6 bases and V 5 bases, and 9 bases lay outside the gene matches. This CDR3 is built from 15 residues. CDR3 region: CASSQTGLGGNEQFF. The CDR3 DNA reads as TGTGCCAGCAGTCAGACGGGACTAGGAGGCAATGAGCAGTTCTTC.

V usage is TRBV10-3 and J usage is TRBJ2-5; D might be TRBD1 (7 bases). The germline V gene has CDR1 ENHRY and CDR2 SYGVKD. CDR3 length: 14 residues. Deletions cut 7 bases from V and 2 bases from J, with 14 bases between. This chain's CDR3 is CAITGGQLQETQYF. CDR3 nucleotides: TGTGCCATCACCGGGGGACAGCTGCAAGAGACCCAGTACTTC.

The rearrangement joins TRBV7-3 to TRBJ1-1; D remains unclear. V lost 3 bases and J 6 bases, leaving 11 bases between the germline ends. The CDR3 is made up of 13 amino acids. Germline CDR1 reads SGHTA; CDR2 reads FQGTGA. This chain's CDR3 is CASSLRGSAEAFF. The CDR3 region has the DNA TGTGCCAGCAGCTTGAGAGGGAGCGCTGAAGCTTTCTTT.

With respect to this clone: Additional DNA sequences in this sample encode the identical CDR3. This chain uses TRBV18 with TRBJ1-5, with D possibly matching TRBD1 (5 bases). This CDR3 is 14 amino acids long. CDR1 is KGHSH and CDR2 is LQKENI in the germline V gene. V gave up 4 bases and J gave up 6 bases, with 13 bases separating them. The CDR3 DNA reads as TGTGCCAGCTCACTAGGCCAGGGAGGTCAGCCCCAGCATTTT. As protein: CASSLGQGGQPQHF.

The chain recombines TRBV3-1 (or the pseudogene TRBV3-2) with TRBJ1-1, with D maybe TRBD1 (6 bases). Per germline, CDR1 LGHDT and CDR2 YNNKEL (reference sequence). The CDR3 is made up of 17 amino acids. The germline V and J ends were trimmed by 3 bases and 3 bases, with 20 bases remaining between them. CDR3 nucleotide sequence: TGTGCCAGCAGCCAGGGTAGTGGGGGCTGGGGGTACACTGAAGCTTTCTTT. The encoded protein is CASSQGSGGWGYTEAFF.

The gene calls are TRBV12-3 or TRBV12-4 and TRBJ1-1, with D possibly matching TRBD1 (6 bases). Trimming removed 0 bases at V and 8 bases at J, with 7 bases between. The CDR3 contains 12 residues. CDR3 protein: CASSLAGGEAFF. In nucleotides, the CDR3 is TGTGCCAGCAGTTTAGCTGGGGGCGAAGCTTTCTTT.

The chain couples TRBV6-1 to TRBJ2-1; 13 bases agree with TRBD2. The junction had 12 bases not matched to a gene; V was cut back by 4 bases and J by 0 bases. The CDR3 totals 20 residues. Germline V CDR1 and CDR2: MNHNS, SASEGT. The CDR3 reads CASSGRAGTSGASSYNEQFF. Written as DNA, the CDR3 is TGTGCCAGCAGTGGACGAGCCGGGACTAGCGGGGCGAGCTCCTACAATGAGCAGTTCTTC.

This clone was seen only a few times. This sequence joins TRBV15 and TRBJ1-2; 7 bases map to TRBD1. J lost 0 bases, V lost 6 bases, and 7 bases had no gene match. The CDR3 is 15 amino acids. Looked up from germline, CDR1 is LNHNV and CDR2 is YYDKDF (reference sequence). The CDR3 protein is CATRGDRSPNYGYTF. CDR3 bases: TGTGCCACCAGGGGGGACAGATCTCCTAACTATGGCTACACCTTC.

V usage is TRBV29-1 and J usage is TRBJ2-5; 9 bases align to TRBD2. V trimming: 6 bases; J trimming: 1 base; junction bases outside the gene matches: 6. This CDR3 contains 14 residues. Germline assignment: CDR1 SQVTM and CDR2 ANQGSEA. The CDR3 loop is CSVTSAGGQETQYF. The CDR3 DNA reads TGCAGCGTAACCTCAGCGGGGGGCCAAGAGACCCAGTACTTC.

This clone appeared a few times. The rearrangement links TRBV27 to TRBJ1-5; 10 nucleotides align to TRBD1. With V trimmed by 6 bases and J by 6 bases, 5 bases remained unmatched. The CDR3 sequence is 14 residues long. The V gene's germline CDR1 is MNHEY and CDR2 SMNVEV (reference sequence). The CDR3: CASSRQGAGQPQHF. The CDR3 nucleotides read TGTGCCAGCAGCCGACAGGGGGCAGGTCAGCCCCAGCATTTT.

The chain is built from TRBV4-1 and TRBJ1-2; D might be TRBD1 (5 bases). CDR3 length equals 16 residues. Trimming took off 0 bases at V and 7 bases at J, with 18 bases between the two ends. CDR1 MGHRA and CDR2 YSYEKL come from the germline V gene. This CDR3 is CASSQDPRGEALGYTF. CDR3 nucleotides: TGCGCCAGCAGCCAAGATCCCCGGGGGGAGGCTCTTGGCTACACCTTC.

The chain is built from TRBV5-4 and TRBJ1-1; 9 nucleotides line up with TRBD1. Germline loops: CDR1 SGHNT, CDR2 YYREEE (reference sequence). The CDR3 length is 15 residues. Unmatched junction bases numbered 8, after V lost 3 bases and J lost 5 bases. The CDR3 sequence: CASSSPGQGYTEAFF. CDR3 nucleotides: TGTGCCAGCAGCTCGCCGGGACAGGGTTATACTGAAGCTTTCTTT.

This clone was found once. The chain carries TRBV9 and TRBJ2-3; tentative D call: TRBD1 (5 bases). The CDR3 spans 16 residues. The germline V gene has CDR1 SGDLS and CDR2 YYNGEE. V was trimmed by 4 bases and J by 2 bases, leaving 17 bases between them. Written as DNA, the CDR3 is TGTGCCAGCAGCCTTAGTGGGGCAGGGTTCACAGATACGCAGTATTTT. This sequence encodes CASSLSGAGFTDTQYF.

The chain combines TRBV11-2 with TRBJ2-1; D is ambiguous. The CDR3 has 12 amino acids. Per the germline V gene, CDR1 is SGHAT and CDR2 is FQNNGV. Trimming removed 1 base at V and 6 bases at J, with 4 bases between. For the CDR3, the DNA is TGTGCCAGCAGCTTAGCGGGCAATGAGCAGTTCTTC. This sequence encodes CASSLAGNEQFF.

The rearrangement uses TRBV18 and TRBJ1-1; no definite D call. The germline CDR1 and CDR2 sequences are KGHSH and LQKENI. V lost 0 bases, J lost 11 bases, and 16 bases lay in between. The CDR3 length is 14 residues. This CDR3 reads CASSPPADPDMAFF. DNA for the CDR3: TGTGCCAGCTCACCACCAGCAGACCCCGACATGGCTTTCTTT.

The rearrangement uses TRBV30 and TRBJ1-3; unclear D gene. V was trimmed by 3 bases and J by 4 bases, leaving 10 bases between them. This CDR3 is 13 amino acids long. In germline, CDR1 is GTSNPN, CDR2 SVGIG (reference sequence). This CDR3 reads CAWSSVPGNTIYF. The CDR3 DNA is TGTGCCTGGAGCTCGGTGCCCGGAAACACCATATATTTT.

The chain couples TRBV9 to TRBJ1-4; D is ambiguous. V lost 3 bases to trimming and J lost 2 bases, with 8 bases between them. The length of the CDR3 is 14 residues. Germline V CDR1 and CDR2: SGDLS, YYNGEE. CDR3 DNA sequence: TGTGCCAGCAGCGCGGACTCCACTAATGAAAAACTGTTTTTT. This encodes CASSADSTNEKLFF.

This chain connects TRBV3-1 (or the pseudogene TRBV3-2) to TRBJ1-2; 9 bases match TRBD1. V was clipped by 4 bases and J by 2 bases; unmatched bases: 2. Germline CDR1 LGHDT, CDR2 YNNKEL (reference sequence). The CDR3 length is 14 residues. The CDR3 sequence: CASSRTGGNYGYTF. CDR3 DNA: TGTGCCAGCAGCCGCACAGGGGGCAACTATGGCTACACCTTC.

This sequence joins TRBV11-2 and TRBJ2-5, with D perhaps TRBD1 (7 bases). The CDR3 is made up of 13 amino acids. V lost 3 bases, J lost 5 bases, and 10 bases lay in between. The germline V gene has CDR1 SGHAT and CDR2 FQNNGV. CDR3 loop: CASSLSGGETQYF. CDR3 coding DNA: TGTGCCAGCAGCTTGTCAGGGGGGGAGACCCAGTACTTC.

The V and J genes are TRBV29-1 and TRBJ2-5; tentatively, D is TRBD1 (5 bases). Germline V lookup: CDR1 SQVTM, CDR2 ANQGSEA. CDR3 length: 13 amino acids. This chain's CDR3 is CINNSRVQETQYF. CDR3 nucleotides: TGCATAAACAATTCCAGGGTTCAAGAGACCCAGTACTTC.

The CDR3 region has the DNA TGTGCCAGCAGCTTACAAATCAGGGAGACCCAGTACTTC. Its protein is CASSLQIRETQYF. The chain recombines TRBV7-3 with TRBJ2-5; no clear D gene. The CDR3 is 13 amino acids. V was pared by 2 bases and J by 5 bases, with 9 bases between. CDR1 and CDR2 from the germline V gene are SGHTA and FQGTGA. The complete variable domain, with remaining parts taken from reference TRBV7-3 and TRBJ2-5, reads GAGVSQTPSNKVTEKGKYVELRCDPISGHTALYWYRQSLGQGPEFLIYFQGTGAADDSGLPNDRFFAVRPEGSVSTLKIQRTERGDSAVYLCASSLQIRETQYFGPGTRLLVL.

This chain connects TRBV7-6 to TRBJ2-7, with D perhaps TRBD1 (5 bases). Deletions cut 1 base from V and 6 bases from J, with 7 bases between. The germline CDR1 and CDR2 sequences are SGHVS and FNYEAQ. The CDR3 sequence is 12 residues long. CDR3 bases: TGTGCCAGCAGCTTAGTAAGGGGCGAGCAGTACTTC. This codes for CASSLVRGEQYF.

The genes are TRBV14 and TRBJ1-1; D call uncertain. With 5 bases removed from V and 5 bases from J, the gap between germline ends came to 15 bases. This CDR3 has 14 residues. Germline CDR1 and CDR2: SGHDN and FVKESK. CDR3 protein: CASSNPRGATEAFF. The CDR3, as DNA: TGTGCCAGCAGCAACCCCAGAGGCGCAACTGAAGCTTTCTTT.